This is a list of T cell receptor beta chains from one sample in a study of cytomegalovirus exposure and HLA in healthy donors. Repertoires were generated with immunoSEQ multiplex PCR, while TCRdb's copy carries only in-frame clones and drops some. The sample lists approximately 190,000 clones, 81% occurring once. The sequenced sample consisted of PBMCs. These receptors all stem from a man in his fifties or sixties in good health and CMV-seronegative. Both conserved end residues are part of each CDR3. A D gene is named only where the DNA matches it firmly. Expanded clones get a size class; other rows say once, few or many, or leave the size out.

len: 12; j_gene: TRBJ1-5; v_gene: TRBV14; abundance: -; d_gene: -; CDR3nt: TGTGCCAGCAGCCACGGAGGCGGGCCCCAGCATTTT; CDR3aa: CASSHGGGPQHF
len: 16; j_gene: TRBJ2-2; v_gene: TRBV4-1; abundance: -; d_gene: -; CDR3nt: TGCGCCAGCAGCCAAGTCTTGCGCAGGGAAGACGGGGAGCTGTTTTTT; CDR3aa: CASSQVLRREDGELFF
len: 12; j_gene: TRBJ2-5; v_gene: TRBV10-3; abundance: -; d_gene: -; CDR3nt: TGTGCCATCAGTGAAGAAGAGAGGACCCAGTACTTC; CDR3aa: CAISEEERTQYF
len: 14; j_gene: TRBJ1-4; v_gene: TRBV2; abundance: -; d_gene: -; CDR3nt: TGTGCCAGCAGTAAATCTGAGATTAATGAAAAACTGTTTTTT; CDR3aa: CASSKSEINEKLFF
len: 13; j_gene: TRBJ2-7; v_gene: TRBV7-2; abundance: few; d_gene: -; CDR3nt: TGTGCCAGCAGCTTTGACAGGTATTACGAGCAGTACTTC; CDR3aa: CASSFDRYYEQYF
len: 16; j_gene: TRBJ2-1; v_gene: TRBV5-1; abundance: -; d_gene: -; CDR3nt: TGCGCCAGCAGCTTGAGGGGCGGAGGGCGGGGTGATGAGCAGTTCTTC; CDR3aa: CASSLRGGGRGDEQFF
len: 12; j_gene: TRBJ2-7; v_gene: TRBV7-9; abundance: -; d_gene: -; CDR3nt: TGTGCCAGCAGCTTTGGCAACTACGAGCAGTACTTC; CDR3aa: CASSFGNYEQYF
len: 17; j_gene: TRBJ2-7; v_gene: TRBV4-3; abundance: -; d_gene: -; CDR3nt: TGCGCCAGCAGCCAAGAAATAAAAGGGGCGCGTTCCTACGAGCAGTACTTC; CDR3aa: CASSQEIKGARSYEQYF
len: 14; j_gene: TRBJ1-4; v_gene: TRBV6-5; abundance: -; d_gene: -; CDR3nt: TGTGCCAGCAGCCGAACAGGGTCCCCTGAAAAACTGTTTTTT; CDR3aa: CASSRTGSPEKLFF
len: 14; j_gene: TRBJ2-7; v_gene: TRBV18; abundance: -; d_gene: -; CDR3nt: TGTGCCAGCTCACCGACAGCACCGCCCTACGAGCAGTACTTC; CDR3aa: CASSPTAPPYEQYF
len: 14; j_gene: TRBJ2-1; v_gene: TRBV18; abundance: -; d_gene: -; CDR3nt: TGTGCCAGCTCAGCGTCAGGGGGGTACAATGAGCAGTTCTTC; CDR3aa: CASSASGGYNEQFF
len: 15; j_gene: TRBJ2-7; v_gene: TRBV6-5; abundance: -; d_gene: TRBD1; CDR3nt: TGTGCCAGCTCGCTAGGGGGCTACGGCTCCTACGAGCAGTACTTC; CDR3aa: CASSLGGYGSYEQYF
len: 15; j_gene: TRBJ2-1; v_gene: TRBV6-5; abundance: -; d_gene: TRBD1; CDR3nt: TGTGCCACAGGACAGGGCGAAGTCTCCTACAATGAGCAGTTCTTC; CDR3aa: CATGQGEVSYNEQFF
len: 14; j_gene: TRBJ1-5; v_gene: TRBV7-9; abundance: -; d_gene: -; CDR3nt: TGTGCCAGCAGCTTAGCAGGGGTGGATCAGCCCCAGCATTTT; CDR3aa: CASSLAGVDQPQHF
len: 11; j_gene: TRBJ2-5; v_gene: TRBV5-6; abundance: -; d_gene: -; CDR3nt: TGTGCCAGCAGCTTGGGGGGGGCCCAGTACTTC; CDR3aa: CASSLGGAQYF
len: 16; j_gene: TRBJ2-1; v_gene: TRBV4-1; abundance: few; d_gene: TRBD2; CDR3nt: TGCGCCAGCAGCCAAGATGGGGAGGGTCCCTACAATGAGCAGTTCTTC; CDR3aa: CASSQDGEGPYNEQFF
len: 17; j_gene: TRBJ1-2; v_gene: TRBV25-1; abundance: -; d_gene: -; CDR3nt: TGTGCCAGCAGTGAATTTGGGCAGGGCCGATCTAACTATGGCTACACCTTC; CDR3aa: CASSEFGQGRSNYGYTF
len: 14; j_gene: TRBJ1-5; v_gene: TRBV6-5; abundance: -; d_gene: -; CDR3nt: TGTGCCAGCAGAGGGGAGGGAGTTTATCAGCCCCAGCATTTT; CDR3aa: CASRGEGVYQPQHF
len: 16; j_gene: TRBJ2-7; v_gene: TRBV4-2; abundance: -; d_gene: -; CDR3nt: TGTGCCAGCAGCCAGGCTGGGGGGGCGACCTCCTACGAGCAGTACTTC; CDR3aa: CASSQAGGATSYEQYF
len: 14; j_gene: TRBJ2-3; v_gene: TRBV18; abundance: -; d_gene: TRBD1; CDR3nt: TGTGCCAGCTCACTGACAGGGAAGGCAGATACGCAGTATTTT; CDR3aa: CASSLTGKADTQYF
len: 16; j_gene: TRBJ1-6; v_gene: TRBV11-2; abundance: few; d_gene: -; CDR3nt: TGTGCCAGCAGTCACTACAGGGAATTGGAAGATTCACCCCTCCACTTT; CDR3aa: CASSHYRELEDSPLHF
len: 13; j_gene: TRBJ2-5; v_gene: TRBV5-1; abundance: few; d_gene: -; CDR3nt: TGCGCCAGCAGCTTGTTTGGAGAAGAGACCCAGTACTTC; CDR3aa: CASSLFGEETQYF
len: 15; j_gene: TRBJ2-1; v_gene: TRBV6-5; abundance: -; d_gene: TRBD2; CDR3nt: TGTGCCAGCAGTTACTTAGCGGGGCCCTACAATGAGCAGTTCTTC; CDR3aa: CASSYLAGPYNEQFF
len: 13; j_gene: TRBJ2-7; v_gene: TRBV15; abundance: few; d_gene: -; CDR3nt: TGTGCCACCAGCAGTGGACTTGAGGGTGAGCAGTACTTC; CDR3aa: CATSSGLEGEQYF
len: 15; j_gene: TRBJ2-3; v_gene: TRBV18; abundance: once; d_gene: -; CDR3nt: TGTGCCAGCTCACCACCTTCCGGGAGTACAGATACGCAGTATTTT; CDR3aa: CASSPPSGSTDTQYF
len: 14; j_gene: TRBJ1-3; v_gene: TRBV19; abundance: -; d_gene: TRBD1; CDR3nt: TGTGCCAGTAGTGAGACAGGGATTGGAAACACCATATATTTT; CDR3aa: CASSETGIGNTIYF
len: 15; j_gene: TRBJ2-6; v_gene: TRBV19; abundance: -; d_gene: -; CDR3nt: TGTGCCAGTAGTGTCAGGGTACCCGGGGCCAACGTCCTGACTTTC; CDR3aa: CASSVRVPGANVLTF
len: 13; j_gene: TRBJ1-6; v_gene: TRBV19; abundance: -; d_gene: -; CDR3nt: TGTGCCAGCCAGGGAGGTGGCAATTCACCCCTCCACTTT; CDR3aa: CASQGGGNSPLHF
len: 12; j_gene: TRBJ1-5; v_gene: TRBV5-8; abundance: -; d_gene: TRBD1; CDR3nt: TGTGCCAGCATGACAGGGGATCAGCCCCAGCATTTT; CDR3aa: CASMTGDQPQHF
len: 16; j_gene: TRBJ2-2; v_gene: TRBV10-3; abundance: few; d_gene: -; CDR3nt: TGTGCCATTAAGACGGGGGAGATCGCGAACACCGGGGAGCTGTTTTTT; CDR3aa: CAIKTGEIANTGELFF
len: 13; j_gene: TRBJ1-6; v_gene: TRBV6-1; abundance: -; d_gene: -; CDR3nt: TGTGCCAGCAGCCCAATACCGGCAGGCGTCCTCCACTTT; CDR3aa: CASSPIPAGVLHF
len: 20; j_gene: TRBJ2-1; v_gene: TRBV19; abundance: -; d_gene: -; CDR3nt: TGTGCCAGTAGTATAGATCCCCTAGCACGTCAAATAAGCTCCTACAATGAGCAGTTCTTC; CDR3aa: CASSIDPLARQISSYNEQFF
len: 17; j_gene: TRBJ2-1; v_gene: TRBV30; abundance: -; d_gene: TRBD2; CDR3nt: TGTGCCCTAAGCGGCGGGGGGGCCGTTAGTTCCTACAATGAGCAGTTCTTC; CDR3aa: CALSGGGAVSSYNEQFF
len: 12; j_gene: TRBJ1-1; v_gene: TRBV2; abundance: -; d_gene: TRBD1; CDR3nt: TGTGCCACCCGGACAGGGGTCACTGAAGCTTTCTTT; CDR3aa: CATRTGVTEAFF
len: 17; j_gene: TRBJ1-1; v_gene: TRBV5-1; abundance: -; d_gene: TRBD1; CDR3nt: TGCGCCAGCAGCTTGAGACAGGGCGGACCCTCGAACACTGAAGCTTTCTTT; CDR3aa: CASSLRQGGPSNTEAFF
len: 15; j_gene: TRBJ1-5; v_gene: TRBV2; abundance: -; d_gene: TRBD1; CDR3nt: TGTGCCAGCAGAAGGGCGGGACAGAGCAATCAGCCCCAGCATTTT; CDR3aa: CASRRAGQSNQPQHF
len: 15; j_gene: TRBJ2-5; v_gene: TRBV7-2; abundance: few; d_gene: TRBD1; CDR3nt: TGTGCCAGCAGCTTAGACCCAGGGGGCGCGCAGACCCAGTACTTC; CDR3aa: CASSLDPGGAQTQYF
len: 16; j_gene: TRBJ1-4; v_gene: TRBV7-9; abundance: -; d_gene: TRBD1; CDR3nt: TGTTCCAGCAGCTTAACACAGGGGTTAACTAATGAAAAACTGTTTTTT; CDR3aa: CSSSLTQGLTNEKLFF
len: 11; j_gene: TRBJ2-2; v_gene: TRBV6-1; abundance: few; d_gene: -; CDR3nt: TGTGCCACCAAGAACACCGGGGAGCTGTTTTTT; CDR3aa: CATKNTGELFF
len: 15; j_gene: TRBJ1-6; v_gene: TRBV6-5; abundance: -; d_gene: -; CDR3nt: TGTGCCAGCAGTGCAGGGTTATCCTATAATTCACCCCTCCACTTT; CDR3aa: CASSAGLSYNSPLHF
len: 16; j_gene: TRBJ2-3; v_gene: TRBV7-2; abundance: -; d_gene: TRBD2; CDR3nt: TGTGCCAGCAGCTTAGCCAGCGGGGGAGCCAAGGATACGCAGTATTTT; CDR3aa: CASSLASGGAKDTQYF
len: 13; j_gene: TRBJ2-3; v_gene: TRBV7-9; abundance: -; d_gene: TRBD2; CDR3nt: TGTGCCAGCAGGAACGGGCTCGGGACTAGCCAGTATTTT; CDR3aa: CASRNGLGTSQYF
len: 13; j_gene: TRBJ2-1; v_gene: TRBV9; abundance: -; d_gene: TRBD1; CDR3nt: TGTGCCAGCAGGACAGGGGCAGACAATGAGCAGTTCTTC; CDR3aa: CASRTGADNEQFF
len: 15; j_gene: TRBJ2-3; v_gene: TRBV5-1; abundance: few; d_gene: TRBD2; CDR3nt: TGCGCCAGCAGCTTTAGCGGGGGGGACACAGATACGCAGTATTTT; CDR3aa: CASSFSGGDTDTQYF
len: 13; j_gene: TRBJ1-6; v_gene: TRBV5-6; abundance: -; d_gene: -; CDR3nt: TGTGCCAGCAGCTCGGGACAAAATTCACCCCTCCACTTT; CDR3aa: CASSSGQNSPLHF
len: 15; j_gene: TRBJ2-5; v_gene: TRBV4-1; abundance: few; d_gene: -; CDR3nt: TGCGCCAGCAGCTTCGCCGCTAGGTCTCAAGAGACCCAGTACTTC; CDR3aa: CASSFAARSQETQYF
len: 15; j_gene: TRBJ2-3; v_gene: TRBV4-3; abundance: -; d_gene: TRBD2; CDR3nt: TGCGCCAGCAGCCAAGATAATCGGGGGGCAGATACGCAGTATTTT; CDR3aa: CASSQDNRGADTQYF
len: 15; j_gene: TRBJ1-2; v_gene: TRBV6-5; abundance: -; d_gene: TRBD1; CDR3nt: TGTGCCAGCAGCCCAGGGACAGGGGTTAACTATGGCTACACCTTC; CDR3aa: CASSPGTGVNYGYTF